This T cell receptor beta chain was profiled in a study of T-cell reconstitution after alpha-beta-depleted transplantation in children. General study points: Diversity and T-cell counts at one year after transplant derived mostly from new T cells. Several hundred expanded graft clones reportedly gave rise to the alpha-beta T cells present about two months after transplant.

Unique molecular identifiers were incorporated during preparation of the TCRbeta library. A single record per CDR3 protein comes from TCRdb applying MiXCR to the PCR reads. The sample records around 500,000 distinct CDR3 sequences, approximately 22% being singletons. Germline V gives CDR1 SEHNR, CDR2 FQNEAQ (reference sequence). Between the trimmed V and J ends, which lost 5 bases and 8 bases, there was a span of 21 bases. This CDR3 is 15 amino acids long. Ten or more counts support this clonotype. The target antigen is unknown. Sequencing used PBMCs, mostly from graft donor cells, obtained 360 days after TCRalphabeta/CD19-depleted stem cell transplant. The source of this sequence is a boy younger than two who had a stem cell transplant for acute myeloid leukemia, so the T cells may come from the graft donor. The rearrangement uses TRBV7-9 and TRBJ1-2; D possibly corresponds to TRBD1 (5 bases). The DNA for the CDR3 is TGTGCCAGCAGCGTAGGGCTGTTCCCCGAGGGGGGCTACACCTTC. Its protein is CASSVGLFPEGGYTF.